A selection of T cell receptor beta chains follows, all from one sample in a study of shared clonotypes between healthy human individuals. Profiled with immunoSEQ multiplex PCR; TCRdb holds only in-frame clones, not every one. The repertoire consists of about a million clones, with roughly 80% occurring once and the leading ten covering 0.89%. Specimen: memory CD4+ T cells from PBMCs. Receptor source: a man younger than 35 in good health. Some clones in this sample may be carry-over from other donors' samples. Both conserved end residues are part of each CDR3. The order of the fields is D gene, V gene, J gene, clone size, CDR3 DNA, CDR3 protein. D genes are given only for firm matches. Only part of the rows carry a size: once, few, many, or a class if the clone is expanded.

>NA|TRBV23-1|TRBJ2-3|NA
TGCGCCAGCAGTCGGGGGGCGGACCGCACAGATACGCAGTATTTT
CASSRGADRTDTQYF
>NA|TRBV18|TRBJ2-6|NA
TGTGCCAGCTCACCGGGGTCTGGGGCCAACGTCCTGACTTTC
CASSPGSGANVLTF
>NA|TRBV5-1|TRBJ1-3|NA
TGCGCCAGCAGCTTGGAGCCGGGACTAAGCTCTGGAAACACCATATATTTT
CASSLEPGLSSGNTIYF
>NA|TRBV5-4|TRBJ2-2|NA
TGTGCCAGCCATGCCCGGAGAGGGGAGCTGTTTTTT
CASHARRGELFF
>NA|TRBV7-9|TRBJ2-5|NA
TGTGCCAGCAGCTTTCGACAGCGTGGGGAGACCCAGTACTTC
CASSFRQRGETQYF
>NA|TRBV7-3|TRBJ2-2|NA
TGTGCCAGCAGCTTATCGGCAGGGCACACCGGGGAGCTGTTTTTT
CASSLSAGHTGELFF
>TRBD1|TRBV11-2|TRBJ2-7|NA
TGTGCCAGCAGCTTAGATAGGGACAGCTACGAGCAGTACTTC
CASSLDRDSYEQYF
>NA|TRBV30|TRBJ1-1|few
TGTGCCTGGAGTGAGTGGACGCAGGTAATGAACACTGAAGCTTTCTTT
CAWSEWTQVMNTEAFF
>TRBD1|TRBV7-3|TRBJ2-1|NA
TGTGCCAGCAGCTTTACAGGGGGCGCGGGTAATGAGCAGTTCTTC
CASSFTGGAGNEQFF
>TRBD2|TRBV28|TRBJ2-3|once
TGTGCCAGCAGTTTCGGGGAGCGGGAGTCCACAGATACGCAGTATTTT
CASSFGERESTDTQYF
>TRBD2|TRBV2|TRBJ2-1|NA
TGTGCCAGCAACCCTGAAGTACTAGCGGTACCTAACAATGAGCAGTTCTTC
CASNPEVLAVPNNEQFF
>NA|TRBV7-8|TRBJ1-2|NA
TGTGCCAGCAGCTCACGGACAGTTAACTATGGCTACACCTTC
CASSSRTVNYGYTF
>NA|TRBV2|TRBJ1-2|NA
TGTGCCAGCAGTGAAGCGGGAGGGGGCTATGGCTACACCTTC
CASSEAGGGYGYTF
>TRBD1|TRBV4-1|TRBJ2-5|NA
TGCGCCAGCAGCCGCGGGACAGGGGATTCGAGCCAGTACTTC
CASSRGTGDSSQYF
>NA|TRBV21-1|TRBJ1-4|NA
TGTGCCAGCAGCAATAGGAGGTTTTGGGGAAATGAAAAACTGTTTTTT
CASSNRRFWGNEKLFF
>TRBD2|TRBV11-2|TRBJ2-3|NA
TGTGCCAGCAGCGCCCGAATCCTAGCGGGAGCGAATACGCAGTATTTT
CASSARILAGANTQYF
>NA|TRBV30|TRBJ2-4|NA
TGTGCCTGGAGCGGACCCTCGAAGGAGGCCAAAAACATTCAGTACTTC
CAWSGPSKEAKNIQYF
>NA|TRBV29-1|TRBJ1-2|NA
TGCAGCGTGACGGACTATGGCTACACCTTC
CSVTDYGYTF
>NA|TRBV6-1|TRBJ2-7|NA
TGTGCCAGCAGTGAAAACGGACTAGGGGGTTCCTACGAGCAGTACTTC
CASSENGLGGSYEQYF
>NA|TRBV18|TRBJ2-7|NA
TGTGCCAGCTCACGGTCCGGGACTGAGCAGTACTTC
CASSRSGTEQYF
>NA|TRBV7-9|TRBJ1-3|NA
TGTGCCAGCAGCTTAAGCTTGGGGCGGTCTGGAAACACCATATATTTT
CASSLSLGRSGNTIYF
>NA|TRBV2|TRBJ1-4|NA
TGTGCCAGCACCACTAGGGGACCTGAAAAACTGTTTTTT
CASTTRGPEKLFF
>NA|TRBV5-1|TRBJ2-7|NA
TGCGCCAGCAGCTTGGACACTTACTCCTACGAGCAGTACTTC
CASSLDTYSYEQYF
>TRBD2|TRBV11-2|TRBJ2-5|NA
TGTGCCAGCAGTCTTAGAGCCAGCGGGGGTCAAGAGACCCAGTACTTC
CASSLRASGGQETQYF
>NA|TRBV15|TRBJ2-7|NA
TGTGCCACCAGCAGAGAAACCCCCCAGGACTTTTATAGCTCCTACGAGCAGTACTTC
CATSRETPQDFYSSYEQYF
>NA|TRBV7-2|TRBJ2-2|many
TGTGCCAGCAGCTTGCAAGGGGCGAACACCGGGGAGCTGTTTTTT
CASSLQGANTGELFF
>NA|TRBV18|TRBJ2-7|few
TGTGCCAGCTCACCACAGGGGCAGAGCTCCTACGAGCAGTACTTC
CASSPQGQSSYEQYF
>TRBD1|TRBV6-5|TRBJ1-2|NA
TGTGCCAGCAGTTACTCGCTGCAGGGGGCGCTTGGCTACACCTTC
CASSYSLQGALGYTF
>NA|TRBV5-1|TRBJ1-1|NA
TGCGCCAGCAGCTCGACTTTTACGAACACTGAAGCTTTCTTT
CASSSTFTNTEAFF
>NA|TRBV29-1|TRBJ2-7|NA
TGCAGCGTTGAAGATGCCCGGGACGCTTCCTACGAGCAGTACTTC
CSVEDARDASYEQYF
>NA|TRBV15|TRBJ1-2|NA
TGTGCCACCAGCAGAGCCTTGAGTGGTGGCTACACCTTC
CATSRALSGGYTF
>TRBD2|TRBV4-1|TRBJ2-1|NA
TGCGCCAGCAGCCAAGGGACTAGCGGGAGGGCCTGGGATGAGCAGTTCTTC
CASSQGTSGRAWDEQFF
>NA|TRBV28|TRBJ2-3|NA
TGTGCCAGCCTTACCGGGAACATGGAGACAGATACGCAGTATTTT
CASLTGNMETDTQYF
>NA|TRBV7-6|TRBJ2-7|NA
TGTGCCAGCAGCTTCAGGGGAGGGTACGAGCAGTACTTC
CASSFRGGYEQYF
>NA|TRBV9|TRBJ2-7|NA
TGTGCCAGCAGCGTTGGGGACACATTGTCTTACGAGCAGTACTTC
CASSVGDTLSYEQYF
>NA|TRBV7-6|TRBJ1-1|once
TGTGCCAGCAGCTTCTCCGGGACAATGAACACTGAAGCTTTCTTT
CASSFSGTMNTEAFF
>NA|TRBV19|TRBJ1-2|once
TGTGCCAGTAGTATAGATAATCGCCCGGTTGGCTACACCTTC
CASSIDNRPVGYTF
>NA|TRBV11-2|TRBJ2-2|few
TGTGCCAGCAGCTTCGGGCGGGAAAGCGGGGAGCTGTTTTTT
CASSFGRESGELFF
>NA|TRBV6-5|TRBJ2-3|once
TGTGCCAGCAGGGCATGGGGCACAGATACGCAGTATTTT
CASRAWGTDTQYF
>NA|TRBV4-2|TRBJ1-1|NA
TGTGCCAGCAGCCAAGGGGTCTTTGGAACTGAAGCTTTCTTT
CASSQGVFGTEAFF
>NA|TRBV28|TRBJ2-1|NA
TGTGCCAGCAGTATAGGGGGGAATTACAATGAGCAGTTCTTC
CASSIGGNYNEQFF
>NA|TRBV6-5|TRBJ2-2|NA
TGTGCCAGCAGTAACTACGCGAACACCGGGGAGCTGTTTTTT
CASSNYANTGELFF
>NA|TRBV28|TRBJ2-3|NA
TGTGCCAGCAGTTTATCGGGCACAGATACGCAGTATTTT
CASSLSGTDTQYF
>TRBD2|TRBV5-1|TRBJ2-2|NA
TGCGCCAGCAGCTTGTCGCCAGCGGGAGAGGACACCGGGGAGCTGTTTTTT
CASSLSPAGEDTGELFF
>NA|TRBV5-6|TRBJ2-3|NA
TGTGCCAGCAGAGATTGGGCCACAGATACGCAGTATTTT
CASRDWATDTQYF
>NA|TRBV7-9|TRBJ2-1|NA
TGTGCCAGCAGCGCCGGGTGGCGAGGTGCGACTTACAATGAGCAGTTCTTC
CASSAGWRGATYNEQFF
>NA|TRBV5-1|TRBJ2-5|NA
TGCGCCAGCAGCACCCGCCGGCCCTCCCTACAGACCCAGTACTTC
CASSTRRPSLQTQYF
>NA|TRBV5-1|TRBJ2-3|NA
TGCGCCAGCAGCCCCCTTAGCACAGATACGCAGTATTTT
CASSPLSTDTQYF
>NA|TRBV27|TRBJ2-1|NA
TGTGCCAGCAGGGAGGGGGCTAATGAGCAGTTCTTC
CASREGANEQFF
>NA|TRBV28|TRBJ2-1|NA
TGTGCCAGCAAAGACCGGGGTAGCAATGAGCAGTTCTTC
CASKDRGSNEQFF
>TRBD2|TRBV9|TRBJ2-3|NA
TGTGCCAGCAGCGTAGACGTCGGCGGGAGGCACCCAGATACGCAGTATTTT
CASSVDVGGRHPDTQYF
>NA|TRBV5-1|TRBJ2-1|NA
TGCGCCAGCAGCTTGGGGGCTCAGGGGAACAATGAGCAGTTCTTC
CASSLGAQGNNEQFF
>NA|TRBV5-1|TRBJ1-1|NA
TGCGCCAGCAGCTTGGGAGCTATGAACACTGAAGCTTTCTTT
CASSLGAMNTEAFF
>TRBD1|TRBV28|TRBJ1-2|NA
TGTGCCAGCGAGGGGGCCTTCTATGGCTACACCTTC
CASEGAFYGYTF
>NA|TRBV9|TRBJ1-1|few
TGTGCCAGCAGCGTCAGCGCGGTGATAACTGAAGCTTTCTTT
CASSVSAVITEAFF
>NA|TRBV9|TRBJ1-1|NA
TGTGCCAGCAGCGTAGGCTCAGGCGTCTTGAACACTGAAGCTTTCTTT
CASSVGSGVLNTEAFF
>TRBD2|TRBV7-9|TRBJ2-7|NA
TGTGCCAGCAGCCCCCGGGGGGACCCCAGGCCGGGGGAGCAGTACTTC
CASSPRGDPRPGEQYF